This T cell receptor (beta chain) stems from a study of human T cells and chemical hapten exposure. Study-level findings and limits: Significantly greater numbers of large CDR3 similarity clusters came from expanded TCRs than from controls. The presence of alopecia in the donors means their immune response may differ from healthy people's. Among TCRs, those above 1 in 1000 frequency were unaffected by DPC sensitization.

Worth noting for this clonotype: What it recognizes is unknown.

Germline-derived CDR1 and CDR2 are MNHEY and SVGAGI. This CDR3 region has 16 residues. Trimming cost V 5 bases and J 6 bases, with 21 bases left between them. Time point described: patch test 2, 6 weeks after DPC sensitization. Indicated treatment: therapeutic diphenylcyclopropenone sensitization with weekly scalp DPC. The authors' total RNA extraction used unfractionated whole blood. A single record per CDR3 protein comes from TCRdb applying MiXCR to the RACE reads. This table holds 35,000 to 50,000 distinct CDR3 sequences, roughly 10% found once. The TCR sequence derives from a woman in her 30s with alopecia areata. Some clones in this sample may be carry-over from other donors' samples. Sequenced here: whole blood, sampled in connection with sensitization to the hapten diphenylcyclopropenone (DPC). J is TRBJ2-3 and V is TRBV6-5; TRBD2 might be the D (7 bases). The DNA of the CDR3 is TGTGCCAGCAGTGAACGCGGGGGCCGGGTTAGGGATACGCAGTATTTT. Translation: CASSERGGRVRDTQYF.